Detailed here is one T cell receptor (beta chain). Its antigen specificity is not known. No base quality values were provided; no much bigger clone lies one nucleotide off. Genomic DNA was extracted from sorted cells for sequencing of the TCRbeta CDR3 region. TCRbeta CDR3 regions were sequenced using the immunoSEQ Assay. This immuneACCESS table, as held by TCRdb, lists in-frame sequences with V and J called but not all clones. Of the missing ones, under half trace to an unresolved V gene in checked studies; the others have no known cause. Here the sample has under 60,000 clones; about 85% occur a single time. Of the sample, roughly 54% falls within the top ten clones. This sample is drawn from a study of OX40 agonist ivuxolimab in advanced cancers. With regard to the full study: Ivuxolimab was an agonistic, fully human IgG2 monoclonal antibody directed against OX40 (CD134), a costimulatory receptor. The dose-escalation cohort was 82.7% male with a mean age of roughly 62 years, ranging from roughly 20 to 80. Patients were allowed to have had prior anti-PD-1, anti-PD-L1 or anti-CTLA-4 therapy, and approximately 40% of the dose-escalation patients had been treated with checkpoint inhibitors. The purpose of peripheral TCRbeta sequencing was to test whether ivuxolimab changed TCR sequence diversity and led to clonal T-cell expansion. The paper describes the monotherapy dose-escalation part (N ≈ 50 patients) of the phase I trial of ivuxolimab. Three dose-escalation patients achieved partial responses, one with hepatocellular carcinoma and two with cutaneous melanoma. Of the approximately 50 dose-escalation patients, hepatocellular carcinoma was present in around 19, melanoma in approximately 15, renal cell carcinoma in 9 and head and neck cancer in 9. Intravenous ivuxolimab was administered to patients every 2 weeks at six dose levels: 0.01, 0.1, 0.3, 1.5, 3 and 10 mg/kg.

There are 16 amino acids in the CDR3, from cysteine to phenylalanine inclusive. The entry retains the CDR3 DNA only, 48 bases that are in frame from base 1. Relative to germline, V is 2 bases shorter and J is 2 bases shorter, with 12 bases between their ends. From a lookup of the germline V gene (reference sequence), CDR1 and CDR2 are MNHEY and SMNVEV. Overall study outcomes, separate from this receptor: At doses of 0.1 to 3.0 mg/kg, clonal expansion of both CD4+ and CD8+ blood T cells was observed from baseline to week 6. Low levels of normalized T-cell clonal expansion were also seen in some patients who did not respond. Partial responders in the 0.1-3.0 mg/kg groups had among the lowest normalized peripheral clonal expansion, especially among CD8+ T cells. After ivuxolimab, more expanded clones were found on average in CD8+ T cells than in CD4+ T cells. The antigen specificity of the clonally expanded peripheral T cells was not determined.

The trial excluded patients who had a history of autoimmune disease or were on systemic immunosuppression. In every dose cohort, peripheral blood was drawn for TCR sequencing at baseline, cycle 4 day 1, and cycle 7 day 1. Samples were obtained from an open-label, multicenter, first-in-human phase I dose-escalation trial of ivuxolimab. The trial enrolled adults with locally advanced or metastatic head and neck squamous cell, hepatocellular, melanoma or renal cell carcinoma. CD4+ and CD8+ T cells were sorted separately from peripheral blood before TCR sequencing. The chain is assembled from TRBV27 and TRBJ2-2; no D gene is confidently identified. The sequence came from an adult with an advanced solid tumor such as melanoma, head and neck, liver or kidney cancer. Specimen: CD4+ or CD8+ T cells sorted from blood, collected in a trial of the OX40 agonist ivuxolimab. The nucleotides read TGTGCCAGCAGTTTAAGGCCAGGTCTTAACACCGGGGAGCTGTTTTTT. It translates as CASSLRPGLNTGELFF.